This T cell receptor (beta chain) was recovered during a study of T cell responses to AZD1222 COVID-19 vaccine. This clone was picked up a small number of times. Its antigen is not identified. General observations from the study: Clonal diversity was possibly underestimated, and white British individuals and females predominated among donors. At baseline, seropositivity was found in only a handful of AZD1222 recipients. Reports indicate that nearly half of spike-specific TCRs are directed at unmutated variant regions.

Combined were second doses at about 4 or about 12 weeks. Sequenced by immunoSEQ multiplex PCR; TCRdb stores in-frame clones only, minus some. This sample has about 94,000 clones; 85% occur once, and the top ten carry about 4.5%. Germline lookup yields CDR1 LGHDT and CDR2 YNNKEL (reference sequence). V shed 0 bases and J 0 bases; nucleotides not matched to a gene: 5. The CDR3 length is 17 residues. Sequencing was performed on peripheral blood, taken 28 days after the second AZD1222 dose. The chain joins TRBV3-1 (or the pseudogene TRBV3-2) to TRBJ2-1; 7 bases agree with TRBD2. This clonotype was sampled from an adult who received the AZD1222 COVID-19 vaccine. Here the CDR3 reads CASSQDQTSDSYNEQFF. CDR3 sequence (DNA): TGTGCCAGCAGCCAAGACCAAACTAGCGACTCCTACAATGAGCAGTTCTTC.